This T cell receptor beta chain was sequenced during a study of response to subunit inactivated influenza vaccine. Study-wide findings and caveats: Authors suggested each seasonal flu vaccination may recruit only limited numbers of new T cells.

Each CDR3 protein is one row after TCRdb ran MiXCR on the RT-PCR reads. The table lists 650,000 to 700,000 distinct CDR3 sequences, about 15% of them singletons, with roughly 12% in the top ten. This clonotype was recorded many times. Its antigen is unidentified. The CDR3 loop spans 18 amino acids. Germline V gene sequence: CDR1 KGHDR, CDR2 SFDVKD. V shed 2 bases and J 4 bases; nucleotides not matched to a gene: 12. The TCR was taken from a man in his forties or fifties who received an inactivated influenza vaccine. The starting material was PBMCs from blood, obtained less than 13 days after vaccination. The chain carries TRBV24-1 and TRBJ2-5, with 10 nucleotides matching TRBD1. DNA of the CDR3: TGTGCCACCAGTGATTGGGCCTCGGGGACAGGGGTAAGAGAGACCCAGTACTTC. Translating gives CATSDWASGTGVRETQYF.